The 5 T cell receptor beta chains below were found in one sample sequenced in a study of cytomegalovirus exposure and HLA in healthy donors. Primers: 60 Vbeta forward and 13 Jbeta reverse. Method: immunoSEQ multiplex PCR; TCRdb's copy keeps in-frame clones and lacks some. The data include 60,000 to 100,000 clones; the top ten clones carry about 5%. Sequencing was performed on PBMCs. These receptors were taken from a man aged 30-40 years in good health and CMV-seronegative.

The rearrangement uses TRBV7-2 and TRBJ1-5; D remains ambiguous. Germline lookup yields CDR1 SGHTA and CDR2 FQGNSA. Trimming removed 5 bases from V and 1 base from J, with 12 bases in between. The CDR3 runs 15 residues. The CDR3 loop is CASSPRGTSNQPQHF. Written as DNA, the CDR3 is TGTGCCAGCAGCCCCCGGGGTACAAGCAATCAGCCCCAGCATTTT.

CDR3 sequence: CASSRDSGSPSLQYF. The DNA of the CDR3 is TGCGCCAGCAGCCGCGACTCCGGGTCACCCAGCCTGCAGTACTTC. The chain couples TRBV4-1 to TRBJ2-7; D is uncertain. The CDR3 contains 15 residues. Trimming pared 4 bases from V and 9 bases from J, leaving 22 bases between. Germline assignment: CDR1 MGHRA and CDR2 YSYEKL.

The chain couples TRBV6-1 to TRBJ1-4; perhaps TRBD1 as D (6 bases). Germline CDR1 MNHNS, CDR2 SASEGT. The CDR3 has 13 amino acids. V lost 8 bases and J lost 7, with 14 bases in between. The CDR3 DNA reads as TGTGCCAGCGGGATTAGGACAGCTGAAAAACTGTTTTTT. Protein product: CASGIRTAEKLFF.

In the case of this clone: This specimen includes other DNA sequences encoding the same CDR3. V is TRBV5-1 and J is TRBJ1-1, with D possibly being TRBD1 (5 bases). CDR3 length: 13 amino acids. The germline V gene has CDR1 SGHRS and CDR2 YFSETQ. The germline V and J ends were trimmed by 5 bases and 1 base, with 9 bases remaining between them. CDR3 amino acids: CASSQGQNTEAFF. The CDR3 bases are TGCGCCAGCAGTCAGGGCCAGAACACTGAAGCTTTCTTT. Full variable domain (remainder filled in from reference TRBV5-1 and TRBJ1-1): KAGVTQTPRYLIKTRGQQVTLSCSPISGHRSVSWYQQTPGQGLQFLFEYFSETQRNKGNFPGRFSGRQFSNSRSEMNVSTLELGDSALYLCASSQGQNTEAFFGQGTRLTVV.

This chain links TRBV5-1 with TRBJ2-3; 7 nucleotides line up with TRBD1. This CDR3 spans 15 amino acids. V lost 6 bases, J lost 3 bases, and 10 bases stayed unmatched. Germline V gene lookup returns CDR1 SGHRS and CDR2 YFSETQ. As DNA, the CDR3 is TGCGCCAGCACTCCGACAGGGCGGTGGACAGATACGCAGTATTTT. Amino acids: CASTPTGRWTDTQYF.